This paragraph covers one TCR beta chain sequence. Its target is unknown. As for time point: newly diagnosed GD, antithyroid drugs for less than 3 months. PBMCs provided the RNA from which the TCR library was made. Per the germline V gene, CDR1 is SGHRS and CDR2 is YFSETQ. V lost 0 bases and J lost 0, with 9 bases in between. The CDR3 loop spans 16 amino acids. Sequencing libraries for TCR beta were prepared with iRepertoire HTBI primers and Arm-PCR of CDR3 regions. In TCRdb, the multiplex PCR reads were re-called with MiXCR into one record per CDR3 protein. The sample consists of a few hundred thousand distinct CDR3 sequences, 14% of them appearing once. These data are taken from a study of regulatory T cells in long-lasting Graves disease. Regarding the study as a whole: The sample size was small, and this may have reduced accuracy.

These sequences were also reported in another study, on T cells in Graves' hyperthyroidism and ophthalmopathy. That publication notes: Ophthalmopathy was separated from stable hyperthyroidism by a 13 V-J model.

V and J are TRBV5-1 and TRBJ2-2, with TRBD2 as a possible D gene (5 bases). The sequence derives from a woman between 45 and 65 years old with Graves disease. This material consisted of peripheral blood mononuclear cells (PBMCs), taken at new diagnosis, from a patient treated with antithyroid drugs. CDR3 DNA: TGCGCCAGCAGCTTGGTTGGGAGCCCGAACACCGGGGAGCTGTTTTTT. Amino acids: CASSLVGSPNTGELFF.